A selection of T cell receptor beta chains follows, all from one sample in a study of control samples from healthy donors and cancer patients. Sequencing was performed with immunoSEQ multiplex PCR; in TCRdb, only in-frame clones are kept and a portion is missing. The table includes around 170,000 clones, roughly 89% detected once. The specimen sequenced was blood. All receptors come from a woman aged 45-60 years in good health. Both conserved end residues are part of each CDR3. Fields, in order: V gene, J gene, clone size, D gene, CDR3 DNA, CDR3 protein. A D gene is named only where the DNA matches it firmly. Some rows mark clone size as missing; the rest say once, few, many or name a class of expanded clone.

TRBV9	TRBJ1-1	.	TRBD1	TGTGCCAGCAGCAACCTTCAGGGGGCGCGGACTGAAGCTTTCTTT	CASSNLQGARTEAFF
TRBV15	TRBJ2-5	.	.	TGTGCCACCAGCAGAGATAGGACCGTCGGGGAGACCCAGTACTTC	CATSRDRTVGETQYF
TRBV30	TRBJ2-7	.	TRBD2	TGTGCCTGGAGTCTAAGCGGGGGATACGAGCAGTACTTC	CAWSLSGGYEQYF
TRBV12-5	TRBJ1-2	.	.	TGTGCTAGTGGTTTCGGGGATTTGGGAGGCTACACCTTC	CASGFGDLGGYTF
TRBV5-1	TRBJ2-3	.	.	TGCGCCAGCAGCCCGCCATCAGAAGATACGCAGTATTTT	CASSPPSEDTQYF
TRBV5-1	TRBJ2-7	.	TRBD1	TGCGCCAGCAGCGCCGGACAGGTAGTGATCGAGCAGTACTTC	CASSAGQVVIEQYF
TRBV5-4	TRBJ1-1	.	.	TGTGCCAGCAGCGTGGACACCAAAGCTTTCTTT	CASSVDTKAFF
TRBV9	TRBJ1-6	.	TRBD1	TGTGCCAGCAGCGTAGGGGGACAGGGGGATTCACCCCTCCACTTT	CASSVGGQGDSPLHF
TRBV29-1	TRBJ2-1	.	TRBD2	TGCAGCGTTGAACCGGGAGGCTACAATGAGCAGTTCTTC	CSVEPGGYNEQFF
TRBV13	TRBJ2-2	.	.	TGTGCCAGCAGCTCGGGAGTTAGCGGGGAGCTGTTTTTT	CASSSGVSGELFF
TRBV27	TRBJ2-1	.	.	TGTGCCAGCCTTCCGACAGTGAGCTCCTACAATGAGCAGTTCTTC	CASLPTVSSYNEQFF
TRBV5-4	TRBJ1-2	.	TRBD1	TGTGCCAGCAGCCAAAGACAGGGTCTTGATGGCTACACCTTC	CASSQRQGLDGYTF
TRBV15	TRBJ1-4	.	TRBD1	TGTGCCACCAGCAAGAACCAGGGGGTGCCTAATGAAAAACTGTTTTTT	CATSKNQGVPNEKLFF
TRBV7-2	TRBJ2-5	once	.	TGTGCCAGCAGCTTCCTCTTTACCAGACAGGAAGAGACCCAGTACTTC	CASSFLFTRQEETQYF
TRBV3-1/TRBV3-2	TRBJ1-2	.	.	TGTGCCAGCAGCCAGCCTCAAGGAGAAGGCTACACCTTC	CASSQPQGEGYTF
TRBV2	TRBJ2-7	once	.	TGTGCCAGCAGTGTAGGTACGCAGCACTACGAGCAGTACTTC	CASSVGTQHYEQYF
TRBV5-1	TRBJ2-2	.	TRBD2	TGCGCCAGCCGGAGACTAGCCGAGAACACCGGGGAGCTGTTTTTT	CASRRLAENTGELFF
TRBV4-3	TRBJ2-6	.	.	TGCGCCAGCAGCCAAGCCGGATCTGGGGCCAACGTCCTGACTTTC	CASSQAGSGANVLTF
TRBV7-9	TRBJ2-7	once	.	TGTGCCAGCAGCTTAGGACTCAGACAGCAGGTATACGAGCAGTACTTC	CASSLGLRQQVYEQYF
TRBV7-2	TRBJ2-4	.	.	TGTGCCAGCAGCTTATCAGCAGGGAAGGGCATTCAGTACTTC	CASSLSAGKGIQYF
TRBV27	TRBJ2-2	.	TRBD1	TGTGCCAGCAGCCCGACAAACAGGGGCGGAGTAGCGAGCGGGGAGCTGTTTTTT	CASSPTNRGGVASGELFF
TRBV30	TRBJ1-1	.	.	TGTGCCTGGTCCCTCGTGGGGCCTGAAGCTTTCTTT	CAWSLVGPEAFF
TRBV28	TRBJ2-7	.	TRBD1	TGTGCCAGCAGTTCCCTAGGGACAGGGGGCAACGAGCAGTACTTC	CASSSLGTGGNEQYF
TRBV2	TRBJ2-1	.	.	TGTGCCAGCAGTGAGACCCGGTCTAGCCCTAAGAAATACAATGAGCAGTTCTTC	CASSETRSSPKKYNEQFF
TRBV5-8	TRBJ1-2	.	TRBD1	TGTGCCAGCAGCTTGGAGGGGGCGGGCTATGGCTACACCTTC	CASSLEGAGYGYTF
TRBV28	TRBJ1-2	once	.	TGTGCCAGCAGTCGGTCGGCAGGGGCATCCAACTATGGCTACACCTTC	CASSRSAGASNYGYTF
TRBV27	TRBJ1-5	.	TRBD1	TGTGCCAGCAGTTTAGGGACAGGGCTTGGTAATCAGCCCCAGCATTTT	CASSLGTGLGNQPQHF
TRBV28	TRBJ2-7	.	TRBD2	TGTGCCAGCAGTTTTATAGGCAGCGGGAAGTCAAGTGACCACGAGCAGTACTTC	CASSFIGSGKSSDHEQYF
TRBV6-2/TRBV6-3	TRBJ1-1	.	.	TGTGCCAGCAGTCCCTGGTCCACTGAAGCTTTCTTT	CASSPWSTEAFF
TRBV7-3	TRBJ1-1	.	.	TGTGCCAGCAGCCCCTCCGCGGGGAACACTGAAGCTTTCTTT	CASSPSAGNTEAFF
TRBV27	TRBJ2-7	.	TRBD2	TGTGCCAGCAGTTTCACTAGCGGGAGGTACGAGCAGTACTTC	CASSFTSGRYEQYF
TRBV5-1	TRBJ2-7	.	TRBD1	TGCGCCAGCAGCACCGGGACAGGGGGAGGAGAGCAGTACTTC	CASSTGTGGGEQYF
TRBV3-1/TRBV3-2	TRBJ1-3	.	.	TGTGCCAGCAGCCTCCGTCCCCCCTCTGGAAACACCATATATTTT	CASSLRPPSGNTIYF
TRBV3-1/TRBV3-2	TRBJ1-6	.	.	TGTGCCAGCAGCCCGCGGACAGATAATTCACCCCTCCACTTT	CASSPRTDNSPLHF
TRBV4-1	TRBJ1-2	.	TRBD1	TGCGCCAGCAGCCCGCCAGGGGGTACTTTAGGCTACACCTTC	CASSPPGGTLGYTF
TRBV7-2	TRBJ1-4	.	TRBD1	TGTGCCAGCAGCTTGGACAGGGGTTTACTGTTTTTT	CASSLDRGLLFF
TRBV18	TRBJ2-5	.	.	TGTGCCAGCTCACCCTACCTACAGGGAAGAGAGACCCAGTACTTC	CASSPYLQGRETQYF
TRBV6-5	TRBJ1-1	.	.	TGTGCCAGCGGGCCTGCAGGGTTTCTCTCAGCTTTCTTT	CASGPAGFLSAFF
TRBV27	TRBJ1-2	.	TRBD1	TGTGCCAGCAGTCCCGGGACAGGGGCTTCTAACTATGGCTACACCTTC	CASSPGTGASNYGYTF
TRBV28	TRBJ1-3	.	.	TGTGCCAGCAGGGATACAGGGAGCTCTGGAAACACCATATATTTT	CASRDTGSSGNTIYF
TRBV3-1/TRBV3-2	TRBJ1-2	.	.	TGTGCCAGCACGTCCGGTAACTATGGCTACACCTTC	CASTSGNYGYTF